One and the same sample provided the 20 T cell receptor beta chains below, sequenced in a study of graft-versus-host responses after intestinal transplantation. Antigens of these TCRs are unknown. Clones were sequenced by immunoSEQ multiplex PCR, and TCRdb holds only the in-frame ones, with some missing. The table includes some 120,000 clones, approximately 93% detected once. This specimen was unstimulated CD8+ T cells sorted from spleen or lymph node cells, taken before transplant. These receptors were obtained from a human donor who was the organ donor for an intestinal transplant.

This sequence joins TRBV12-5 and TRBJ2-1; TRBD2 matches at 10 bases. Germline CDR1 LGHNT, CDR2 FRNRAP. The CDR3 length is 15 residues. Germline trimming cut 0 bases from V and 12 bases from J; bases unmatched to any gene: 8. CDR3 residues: CASGLVLAGVVGQFF. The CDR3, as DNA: TGTGCTAGTGGTTTGGTTCTAGCGGGAGTAGTGGGGCAGTTCTTC.

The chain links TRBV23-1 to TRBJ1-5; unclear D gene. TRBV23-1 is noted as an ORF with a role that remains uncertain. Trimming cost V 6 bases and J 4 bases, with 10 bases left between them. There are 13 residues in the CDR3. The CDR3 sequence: CASRSGGNQPQHF. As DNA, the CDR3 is TGCGCCAGCAGGTCAGGCGGGAATCAGCCCCAGCATTTT.

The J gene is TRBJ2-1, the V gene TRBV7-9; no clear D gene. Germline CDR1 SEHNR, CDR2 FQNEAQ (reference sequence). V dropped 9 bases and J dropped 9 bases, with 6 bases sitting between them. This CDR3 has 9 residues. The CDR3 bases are TGTGCCAGTGGAGCTGAGCAGTTCTTC. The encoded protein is CASGAEQFF.

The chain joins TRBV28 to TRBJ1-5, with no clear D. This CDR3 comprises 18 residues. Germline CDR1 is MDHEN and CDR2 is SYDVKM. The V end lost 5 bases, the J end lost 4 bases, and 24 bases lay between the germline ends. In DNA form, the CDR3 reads TGTGCCAGCAGTCCCGGGATAGTAAAAGGGAGGCGGAATCAGCCCCAGCATTTT. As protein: CASSPGIVKGRRNQPQHF.

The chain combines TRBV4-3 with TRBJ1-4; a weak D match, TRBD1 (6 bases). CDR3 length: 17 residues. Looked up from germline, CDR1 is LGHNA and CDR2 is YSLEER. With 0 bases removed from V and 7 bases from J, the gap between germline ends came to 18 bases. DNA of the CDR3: TGCGCCAGCAGCCAAGACCACGCGGGGGGCCTGGGTGAAAAACTGTTTTTT. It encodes CASSQDHAGGLGEKLFF.

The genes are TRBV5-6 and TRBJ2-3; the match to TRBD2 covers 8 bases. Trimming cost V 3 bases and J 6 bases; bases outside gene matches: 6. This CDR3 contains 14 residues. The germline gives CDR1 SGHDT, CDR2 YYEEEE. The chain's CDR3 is CASSSGLVTDTQYF. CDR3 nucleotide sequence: TGTGCCAGCAGCTCGGGACTAGTTACGGATACGCAGTATTTT.

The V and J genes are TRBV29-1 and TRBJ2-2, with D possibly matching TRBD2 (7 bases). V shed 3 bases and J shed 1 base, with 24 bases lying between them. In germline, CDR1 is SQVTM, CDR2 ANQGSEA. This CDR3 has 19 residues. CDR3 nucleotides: TGCAGCGTTGATCTAGGGGAGGGTGGTTACAGGGAGAACACCGGGGAGCTGTTTTTT. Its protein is CSVDLGEGGYRENTGELFF.

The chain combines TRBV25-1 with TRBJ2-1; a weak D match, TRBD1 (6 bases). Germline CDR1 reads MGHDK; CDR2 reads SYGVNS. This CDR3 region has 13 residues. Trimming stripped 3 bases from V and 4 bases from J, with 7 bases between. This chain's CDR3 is CASSEDSYNEQFF. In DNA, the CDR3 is TGTGCCAGCAGTGAGGACAGTTACAATGAGCAGTTCTTC.

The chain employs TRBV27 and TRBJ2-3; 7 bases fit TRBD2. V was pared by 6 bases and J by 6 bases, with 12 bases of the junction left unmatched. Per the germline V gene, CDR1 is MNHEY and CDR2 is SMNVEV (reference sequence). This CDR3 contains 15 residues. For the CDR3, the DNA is TGTGCCAGCAGCCGGGGGGTGGGGAGAGCGGATACGCAGTATTTT. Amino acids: CASSRGVGRADTQYF.

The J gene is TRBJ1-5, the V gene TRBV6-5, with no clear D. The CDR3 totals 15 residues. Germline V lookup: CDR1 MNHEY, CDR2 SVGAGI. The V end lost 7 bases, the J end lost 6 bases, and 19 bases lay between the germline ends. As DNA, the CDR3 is TGTGCCAGCACCCCCCACTTAGGAGTGGGTCAGCCCCAGCATTTT. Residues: CASTPHLGVGQPQHF.

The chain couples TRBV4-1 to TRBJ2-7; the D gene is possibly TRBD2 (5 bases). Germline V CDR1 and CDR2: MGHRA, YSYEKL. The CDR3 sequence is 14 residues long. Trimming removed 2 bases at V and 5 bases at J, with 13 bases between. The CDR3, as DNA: TGCGCCAGCAGCCAAACGGACTCCGTTCACGAGCAGTACTTC. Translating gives CASSQTDSVHEQYF.

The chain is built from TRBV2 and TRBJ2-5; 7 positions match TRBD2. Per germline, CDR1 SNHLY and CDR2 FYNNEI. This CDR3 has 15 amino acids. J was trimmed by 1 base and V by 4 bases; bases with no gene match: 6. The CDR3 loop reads CASSVGGLTQETQYF. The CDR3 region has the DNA TGTGCCAGCAGTGTTGGGGGACTAACCCAAGAGACCCAGTACTTC. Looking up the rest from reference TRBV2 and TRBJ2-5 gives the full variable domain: EPEVTQTPSHQVTQMGQEVILRCVPISNHLYFYWYRQILGQKVEFLVSFYNNEISEKSEIFDDQFSVERPDGSNFTLKIRSTKLEDSAMYFCASSVGGLTQETQYFGPGTRLLVL.

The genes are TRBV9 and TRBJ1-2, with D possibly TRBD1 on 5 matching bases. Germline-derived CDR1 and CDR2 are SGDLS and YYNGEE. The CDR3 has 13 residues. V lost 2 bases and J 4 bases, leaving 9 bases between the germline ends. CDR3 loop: CASSVGGGYGYTF. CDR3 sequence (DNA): TGTGCCAGCAGCGTCGGTGGGGGCTATGGCTACACCTTC.

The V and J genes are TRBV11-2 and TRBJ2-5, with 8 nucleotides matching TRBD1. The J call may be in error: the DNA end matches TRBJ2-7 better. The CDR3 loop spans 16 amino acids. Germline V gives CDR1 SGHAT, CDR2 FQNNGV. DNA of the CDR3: TGTGCCAGCAGCTTAGATACCGGGACAGGAACCTACGAGCAGTACTTC. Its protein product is CASSLDTGTGTYEQYF.

The CDR3 protein is CASSQVVGPYEQYF. CDR3 nucleotides: TGCGCCAGCAGCCAAGTTGTGGGCCCCTACGAGCAGTACTTC. V usage is TRBV4-3 and J usage is TRBJ2-5; D is undetermined. The DNA end lines up better with TRBJ2-7; the J call may be wrong. This CDR3 region has 14 residues. Germline V gene data show CDR1 as LGHNA and CDR2 as YSLEER.

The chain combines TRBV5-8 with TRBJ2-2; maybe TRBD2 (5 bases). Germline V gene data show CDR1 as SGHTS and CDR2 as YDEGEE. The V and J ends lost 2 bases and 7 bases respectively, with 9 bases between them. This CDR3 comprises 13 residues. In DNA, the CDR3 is TGTGCCAGCAGCTTAGGCGGAGGCGGGGAGCTGTTTTTT. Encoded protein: CASSLGGGGELFF.

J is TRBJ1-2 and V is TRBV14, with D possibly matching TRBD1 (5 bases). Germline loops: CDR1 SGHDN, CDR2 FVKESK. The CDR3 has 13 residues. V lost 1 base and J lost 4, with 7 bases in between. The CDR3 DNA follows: TGTGCCAGCAGCCAAGCAGGGACCTATGGCTACACCTTC. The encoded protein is CASSQAGTYGYTF.

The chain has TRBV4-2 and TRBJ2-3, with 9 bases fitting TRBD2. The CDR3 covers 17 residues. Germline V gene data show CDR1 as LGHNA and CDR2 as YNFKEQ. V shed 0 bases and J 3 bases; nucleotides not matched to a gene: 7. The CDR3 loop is CASSQEEGSGRTDTQYF. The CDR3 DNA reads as TGTGCCAGCAGCCAAGAGGAGGGTAGCGGGAGAACAGATACGCAGTATTTT.

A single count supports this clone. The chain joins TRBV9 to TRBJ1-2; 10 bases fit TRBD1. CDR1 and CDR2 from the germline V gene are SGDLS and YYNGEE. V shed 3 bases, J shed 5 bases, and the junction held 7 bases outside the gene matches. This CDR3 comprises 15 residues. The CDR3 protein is CASSATGGASYGYTF. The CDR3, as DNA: TGTGCCAGCAGCGCGACAGGGGGCGCGAGTTATGGCTACACCTTC.

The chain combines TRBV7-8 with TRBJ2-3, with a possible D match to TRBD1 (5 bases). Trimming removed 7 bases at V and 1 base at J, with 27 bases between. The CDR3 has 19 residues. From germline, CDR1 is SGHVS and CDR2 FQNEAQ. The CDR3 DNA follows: TGTGCCAGCACCCACTGGGGCAGGAATGGTACTGCCCGCACAGATACGCAGTATTTT. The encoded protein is CASTHWGRNGTARTDTQYF.